This TCR beta chain was sequenced for a study of T cell responses to AZD1222 COVID-19 vaccine. Whole-study findings and limits: Females outnumbered males among donors, who were mostly white British; clonal diversity was possibly underestimated. Following two doses of AZD1222, Spike-specific TCR breadth and depth rose. In all cases, repertoires were sampled only after the peak T cell response. Regions left unmutated in variants are reportedly the target of nearly half of spike-specific TCRs.

The V gene's germline CDR1 is MNHEY and CDR2 SVGAGI. CDR3 size: 15 residues. Deletions cut 6 bases from V and 5 bases from J, with 17 bases between. Concerning this clone: Its specificity is unknown.

Here immunoSEQ multiplex PCR was the method, and the copy in TCRdb shows in-frame clones only, minus some. Altogether about 130,000 clones are present, 89% being singletons, with the ten largest covering about 9.5%. The clonotype comes from an adult who received the AZD1222 COVID-19 vaccine. The chain employs TRBV6-5 and TRBJ1-5; tentatively, D is TRBD1 (6 bases). Specimen: peripheral blood, collected 28 days after the second AZD1222 dose. The CDR3 here is CASRPWGGMDQPQHF. The DNA of the CDR3 is TGTGCCAGCAGGCCCTGGGGGGGCATGGATCAGCCCCAGCATTTT.